Listed below are T cell receptor beta chains from one sample, sequenced in a study of shared clonotypes between healthy human individuals. Sequencing was performed with immunoSEQ multiplex PCR; in TCRdb, only in-frame clones are kept and a portion is missing. The data contain around 2.1 million clones, around 95% of them singletons. Sample: naive CD4+ T cells sorted from blood. These receptors came from a man in his late teens or twenties in good health. The CDR3 runs from the conserved cysteine through the conserved F or W. A D gene is named only where the DNA matches it firmly. Clone size, where shown, is once, few, many, or a class for clones that have expanded.

clone_size,v_call,d_call,cdr3_length,j_call,cdr3_aa,cdr3_nt
.,TRBV5-1,.,14,TRBJ2-3,CASRSGQPGDTQYF,TGCGCCAGCAGATCCGGACAGCCTGGGGATACGCAGTATTTT
.,TRBV5-1,.,14,TRBJ1-1,CASSFGGRDSEAFF,TGCGCCAGCAGTTTCGGGGGTCGGGACTCTGAAGCTTTCTTT
.,TRBV9,.,14,TRBJ1-1,CASSVVQSSTEAFF,TGTGCCAGCAGCGTCGTACAGAGTTCGACTGAAGCTTTCTTT
.,TRBV19,TRBD1,18,TRBJ1-5,CASSSSPGTGEFGQPQHF,TGTGCCAGTAGTTCCTCTCCCGGGACAGGGGAATTTGGGCAGCCCCAGCATTTT
.,TRBV15,.,14,TRBJ2-3,CATSRDRLPDTQYF,TGTGCCACCAGCAGAGATCGGTTGCCAGATACGCAGTATTTT
.,TRBV30,.,14,TRBJ1-2,CAWSRGQTTDGYTF,TGTGCCTGGAGTAGGGGCCAGACGACTGATGGCTACACCTTC
.,TRBV5-4,TRBD1,17,TRBJ2-2,CASSRRTGGFATGELFF,TGTGCCAGCAGCCGGCGCACAGGGGGCTTCGCCACCGGGGAGCTGTTTTTT
.,TRBV7-9,.,14,TRBJ1-5,CASSPGSSNQPQHF,TGTGCCAGCAGCCCAGGATCTAGCAATCAGCCCCAGCATTTT
.,TRBV5-1,.,16,TRBJ2-7,CASSPGRGAGASEQYF,TGCGCCAGCAGCCCAGGGCGGGGTGCGGGTGCCTCCGAGCAGTACTTC
.,TRBV5-4,.,16,TRBJ2-3,CASSLVSGSSTDTQYF,TGTGCCAGCAGCTTGGTGAGCGGAAGTAGCACAGATACGCAGTATTTT
.,TRBV9,.,16,TRBJ2-1,CASSVEVGMRNNEQFF,TGTGCCAGCAGCGTAGAAGTAGGGATGAGGAACAATGAGCAGTTCTTC
.,TRBV27,TRBD1,13,TRBJ2-3,CASRGQGRDTQYF,TGTGCCAGTCGAGGACAGGGGAGGGATACGCAGTATTTT
.,TRBV6-1,.,13,TRBJ1-2,CASSESRAGGYTF,TGTGCCAGCAGTGAAAGCAGGGCCGGCGGCTACACCTTC
.,TRBV6-1,.,15,TRBJ2-3,CASRTGGTSTDTQYF,TGTGCCAGCCGGACTGGCGGGACTAGCACAGATACGCAGTATTTT
.,TRBV6-1,.,13,TRBJ1-6,CASIGQLNSPLHF,TGTGCCAGCATTGGACAGCTAAATTCACCCCTCCACTTT
.,TRBV5-1,TRBD2,16,TRBJ2-3,CASSTVAGGPTDTQYF,TGCGCCAGCAGCACGGTAGCGGGGGGCCCCACAGATACGCAGTATTTT
.,TRBV7-6,.,11,TRBJ2-5,CASSGLETQYF,TGTGCCAGCAGTGGACTGGAGACCCAGTACTTC
.,TRBV5-1,.,16,TRBJ2-2,CASKLGLGSNTGELFF,TGCGCCAGCAAGTTAGGGCTAGGATCGAACACCGGGGAGCTGTTTTTT
few,TRBV6-5,.,14,TRBJ1-3,CASSKSGSGNTIYF,TGTGCCAGCAGTAAGAGCGGCTCTGGAAACACCATATATTTT
.,TRBV30,TRBD1,16,TRBJ2-3,CAWSLWTGGLPDTQYF,TGTGCCTGGAGTTTATGGACAGGGGGCTTGCCAGATACGCAGTATTTT
.,TRBV7-9,.,14,TRBJ1-1,CASSASTKNTEAFF,TGTGCCAGCAGCGCGTCAACAAAGAACACTGAAGCTTTCTTT
.,TRBV7-9,TRBD2,15,TRBJ2-3,CASSFTSGRTDTQYF,TGTGCCAGCAGCTTTACTAGCGGGAGAACAGATACGCAGTATTTT
.,TRBV6-6,TRBD1,16,TRBJ2-7,CASSYPTGTGPGEQYF,TGTGCCAGCAGTTACCCAACCGGGACAGGGCCGGGCGAGCAGTACTTC
.,TRBV7-9,.,14,TRBJ1-1,CASSLQGMNTEAFF,TGTGCCAGCAGCTTACAGGGGATGAACACTGAAGCTTTCTTT
.,TRBV10-3,.,13,TRBJ2-1,CAIRDGSYNEQFF,TGTGCCATCCGGGACGGTTCCTACAATGAGCAGTTCTTC
once,TRBV5-1,TRBD1,14,TRBJ1-2,CASSWDDMGQAYTF,TGCGCCAGCAGCTGGGACGACATGGGACAGGCCTACACCTTC
.,TRBV29-1,.,11,TRBJ2-1,CSVEDPQEQFF,TGCAGCGTTGAAGACCCCCAGGAGCAGTTCTTC
once,TRBV5-1,.,14,TRBJ2-3,CASRIRGGTDTQYF,TGCGCCAGCAGGATTAGGGGGGGCACAGATACGCAGTATTTT
.,TRBV5-4,TRBD1,14,TRBJ2-3,CASREGQGTDTQYF,TGTGCCAGCAGAGAGGGACAGGGGACAGATACGCAGTATTTT
.,TRBV6-1,.,13,TRBJ1-3,CAGKGRSGNTIYF,TGTGCCGGCAAGGGCCGCTCTGGAAACACCATATATTTT
.,TRBV11-2,.,13,TRBJ2-1,CASSLDRYNEQFF,TGTGCCAGCAGCTTAGACAGATACAATGAGCAGTTCTTC
.,TRBV5-1,TRBD1,13,TRBJ1-1,CASSRDRGSEAFF,TGCGCCAGCAGCCGGGACAGGGGTTCTGAAGCTTTCTTT
.,TRBV10-3,TRBD1,15,TRBJ1-5,CAIRASDRGNQPQHF,TGTGCCATCAGAGCCTCCGACAGGGGGAATCAGCCCCAGCATTTT
once,TRBV29-1,.,13,TRBJ2-5,CSVEVGGSGTQYF,TGCAGCGTTGAGGTGGGCGGATCCGGGACCCAGTACTTC
.,TRBV2,TRBD1,16,TRBJ1-4,CASSGSAGGIFEKLFF,TGTGCCAGCAGTGGGTCCGCAGGGGGCATATTTGAAAAACTGTTTTTT
.,TRBV10-3,.,13,TRBJ1-2,CAISERDFYGYTF,TGTGCCATCAGTGAACGGGACTTCTATGGCTACACCTTC
.,TRBV2,.,15,TRBJ2-7,CASTRGATASYEQYF,TGTGCCAGCACCCGAGGGGCGACAGCCTCCTACGAGCAGTACTTC
.,TRBV18,TRBD1,13,TRBJ1-2,CASTGALNYGYTF,TGTGCCAGCACAGGGGCGCTTAACTATGGCTACACCTTC
once,TRBV7-9,.,15,TRBJ2-1,CASSLRGTVNNEQFF,TGTGCCAGCAGCTTGCGGGGGACAGTAAACAATGAGCAGTTCTTC
.,TRBV11-2,TRBD1,14,TRBJ2-2,CASSLNRGSGELFF,TGTGCCAGCAGCTTAAACAGGGGCTCCGGGGAGCTGTTTTTT
.,TRBV28,.,13,TRBJ2-3,CASSQIQGGTQYF,TGTGCCAGCAGTCAAATACAGGGAGGTACGCAGTATTTT
once,TRBV7-8,.,14,TRBJ1-1,CASSSGYMNTEAFF,TGTGCCAGCAGCTCTGGATATATGAACACTGAAGCTTTCTTT
.,TRBV28,TRBD1,15,TRBJ2-7,CASREAGQGTYEQYF,TGTGCCAGCAGAGAAGCGGGACAGGGAACCTACGAGCAGTACTTC
.,TRBV10-2,TRBD2,14,TRBJ2-7,CASRLAVGDYEQYF,TGCGCCAGCAGGCTAGCGGTGGGGGACTACGAGCAGTACTTC
once,TRBV10-3,.,13,TRBJ1-1,CAISMTGNTEAFF,TGTGCCATCAGTATGACAGGCAACACTGAAGCTTTCTTT
.,TRBV5-1,.,13,TRBJ2-3,CASSLGDTDTQYF,TGCGCCAGCAGTCTTGGGGACACAGATACGCAGTATTTT
.,TRBV5-1,TRBD1,14,TRBJ2-1,CASSPGQAFDEQFF,TGCGCCAGCAGCCCGGGACAGGCCTTCGATGAGCAGTTCTTC
.,TRBV7-9,TRBD2,17,TRBJ2-2,CASNPGLAGPNTGELFF,TGTGCCAGCAATCCGGGACTAGCGGGGCCGAACACCGGGGAGCTGTTTTTT
once,TRBV19,.,15,TRBJ2-3,CASSIDQTSTDTQYF,TGTGCCAGTAGTATAGACCAGACGAGCACAGATACGCAGTATTTT
.,TRBV6-4,TRBD2,16,TRBJ2-3,CASSDDAGDPTDTQYF,TGTGCCAGCAGTGACGACGCGGGAGACCCCACAGATACGCAGTATTTT
.,TRBV5-1,.,15,TRBJ2-7,CASSSMTASTQEQYF,TGCGCCAGCAGCTCTATGACAGCGTCGACACAAGAGCAGTACTTC